A selection of T cell receptor beta chains follows, all from one sample in a study of blood T cell repertoires in COVID-19. Assay used: immunoSEQ multiplex PCR; TCRdb lists only in-frame clones, some missing. The table includes a few hundred thousand clones, 88% detected once. Sequencing input: peripheral blood. The source of these receptors is a woman aged 25 to 39 with COVID-19, enrolled during active disease. CDR3s include the opening cysteine and the closing phenylalanine or tryptophan. A D gene is named only where the DNA matches it firmly. Clone sizes are given selectively: once, few, many, or a class where the clone is expanded.

D gene | J gene | V gene | clone size | CDR3 DNA | CDR3 protein
TRBD1 | TRBJ1-1 | TRBV4-2 | . | TGTGCCAGCAGCCAAGATATGGCCGGAGGGACAGCCGGGTATGAAGCTTTCTTT | CASSQDMAGGTAGYEAFF
. | TRBJ2-1 | TRBV4-2 | . | TGTGCCAGCAGCTTAACGGGACTTCCCGTGGGGGATGAGCAGTTCTTC | CASSLTGLPVGDEQFF
. | TRBJ2-2 | TRBV28 | . | TGTGCCAGCATAACAACCTCCGGGGAGCTGTTTTTT | CASITTSGELFF
. | TRBJ1-6 | TRBV15 | . | TGTGCCACCAGCAATGACGGGAATTCACCCCTCCACTTT | CATSNDGNSPLHF
TRBD2 | TRBJ2-7 | TRBV6-5 | few | TGTGCCAGCAGTTCGGGACTAGCGGCTGTGCAGTACTTC | CASSSGLAAVQYF
TRBD1 | TRBJ1-3 | TRBV28 | . | TGTGCCAGCAGCCTCGGGACAGCTGGAAACACCATATATTTT | CASSLGTAGNTIYF
. | TRBJ2-2 | TRBV4-2 | once | TGTGCCAGCAGCCAAGTATTGAACACCGGGGAGCTGTTTTTT | CASSQVLNTGELFF
. | TRBJ1-2 | TRBV5-4 | . | TGTGCCAGCAGCTTGGTGAACAGGGTTACTAACTATGGCTACACCTTC | CASSLVNRVTNYGYTF
. | TRBJ1-2 | TRBV7-9 | . | TGTGCCAGCAGCCGCGGGGAGTCGTTCTATGGCTACACCTTC | CASSRGESFYGYTF
. | TRBJ1-2 | TRBV6-2/TRBV6-3 | . | TGTGCCAGCAGTTACTCTTGGCAGGGAGGTGGCTACACCTTC | CASSYSWQGGGYTF
. | TRBJ2-5 | TRBV3-1/TRBV3-2 | . | TGTGCCAGCAGCCAGCAGGCATCCCAAGAGACCCAGTACTTC | CASSQQASQETQYF
. | TRBJ1-2 | TRBV4-2 | once | TGTGCCAGCAGCCAAGATCCAGGGGAAAGCTACACCTTC | CASSQDPGESYTF
. | TRBJ2-3 | TRBV6-1 | . | TGTGCCAGCAGTGACCAAAGGGGGGATACGCAGTATTTT | CASSDQRGDTQYF
TRBD1 | TRBJ1-2 | TRBV2 | . | TGTGCCAGCATGGGACAGGGGGTTGGAAACTATGGCTACACCTTC | CASMGQGVGNYGYTF
. | TRBJ1-6 | TRBV7-9 | . | TGTGCCAGCAGGCAAGCCGGGACACGGCGGAGCTCCTATAATTCACCCCTCCACTTT | CASRQAGTRRSSYNSPLHF
. | TRBJ1-4 | TRBV19 | . | TGTGCCAGTAGCGCCCAAACAGGGATGACTTCCGAAGGAAAACTGTTTTTT | CASSAQTGMTSEGKLFF
TRBD1 | TRBJ1-2 | TRBV5-4 | . | TGTGCCAGCAGCCGAGGGACAGGGGGCGTGGGCTACACCTTC | CASSRGTGGVGYTF
TRBD2 | TRBJ2-1 | TRBV11-3 | . | TGTGCCAGCAGCCCTAGCGGGGCATCCTACAATGAGCAGTTCTTC | CASSPSGASYNEQFF
TRBD1 | TRBJ1-1 | TRBV27 | . | TGTGCCAGCAGTTTAAACCAGGGGGCTCTCGGGACTGAAGCTTTCTTT | CASSLNQGALGTEAFF
. | TRBJ2-2 | TRBV16 | . | TGTGCCAGCAGCCAATCTGGACAGCCCACCGGGGAGCTGTTTTTT | CASSQSGQPTGELFF
. | TRBJ1-1 | TRBV5-5 | . | TGTGCCAGCAGCCCGGGGGTCGGCACTGAAGCTTTCTTT | CASSPGVGTEAFF
TRBD1 | TRBJ1-6 | TRBV7-9 | . | TGTGCCAGCAGCTTGGACAGGGGAGTTTCACCCCTCCACTTT | CASSLDRGVSPLHF
. | TRBJ1-4 | TRBV2 | . | TGTGCCAGCAGTGATCTTTTGACGGGTGAAAAACTGTTTTTT | CASSDLLTGEKLFF
TRBD1 | TRBJ1-5 | TRBV4-1 | . | TGCGCCAGCAAATGGGACAGTAATAGCAATCAGCCCCAGCATTTT | CASKWDSNSNQPQHF
. | TRBJ2-5 | TRBV7-2 | few | TGTGCCAGCAGCTTAGGGGCAGGGACATCGGAGACCCAGTACTTC | CASSLGAGTSETQYF
TRBD2 | TRBJ2-1 | TRBV5-1 | . | TGCGCCAGCAGCTTGACTAGCGGGGGATACAATGAGCAGTTCTTC | CASSLTSGGYNEQFF
TRBD1 | TRBJ1-3 | TRBV19 | once | TGTGCCAGTAGTATGGTAGGACAGGGAGGAGAATCCGGGAACACCATATATTTT | CASSMVGQGGESGNTIYF
. | TRBJ1-1 | TRBV5-6 | . | TGTGCCAGCAGCCTGGGACACATGAACACTGAAGCTTTCTTT | CASSLGHMNTEAFF
TRBD2 | TRBJ2-3 | TRBV9 | once | TGTGCCAGCAGAGCGGGGGGGCCCGGAGATACGCAGTATTTT | CASRAGGPGDTQYF
. | TRBJ2-2 | TRBV24-1 | . | TGTGCCACCAGTGATTCCCCCCTAGCCGGGGAGCTGTTTTTT | CATSDSPLAGELFF
TRBD1 | TRBJ2-7 | TRBV2 | . | TGTGCCAGCGGAAGGACAGGGGGATCTTATGAGCAGTACTTC | CASGRTGGSYEQYF
. | TRBJ2-1 | TRBV24-1 | . | TGTGCCACCAGTGATAAAGCGCAGTTCTTC | CATSDKAQFF
. | TRBJ1-1 | TRBV6-4 | . | TGTGCCAGCAGCCTCCCCCTGGGAGAGACTGAAGCTTTCTTT | CASSLPLGETEAFF
. | TRBJ1-1 | TRBV5-5 | . | TGTGCCAGCAGCCCCCAGAAAAATCTTCTCACTGAAGCTTTCTTT | CASSPQKNLLTEAFF
. | TRBJ1-5 | TRBV19 | . | TGTGCCAGTAGTACAGGGGCACAGCCCCAGCATTTT | CASSTGAQPQHF
TRBD1 | TRBJ1-3 | TRBV7-2 | . | TGTGCCAGCAGCCCGAGTGGGCCAGGGGGTGGAAACACCATATATTTT | CASSPSGPGGGNTIYF
TRBD2 | TRBJ2-1 | TRBV9 | . | TGTGCCAGCAGCCCGCCGGGACTAGCGCCTGAGCAGTTCTTC | CASSPPGLAPEQFF
. | TRBJ1-1 | TRBV11-2 | . | TGTGCCAGCAGCATACCCCTGGGAGTGGGCACTGAAGCTTTCTTT | CASSIPLGVGTEAFF
TRBD1 | TRBJ1-4 | TRBV5-1 | once | TGCGCCAGCAGATCCTCGGGACAGCTTAATGAAAAACTGTTTTTT | CASRSSGQLNEKLFF
TRBD1 | TRBJ1-1 | TRBV9 | . | TGTGCCAGCAGCCCACCACAGGGGGGCTTGGAGACTGAAGCTTTCTTT | CASSPPQGGLETEAFF
. | TRBJ1-5 | TRBV5-5 | . | TGTGCCAGCAGCTTCTCCTCGGGAGAAAGCCGCAATCAGCCCCAGCATTTT | CASSFSSGESRNQPQHF
. | TRBJ1-1 | TRBV6-2/TRBV6-3 | . | TGTGCCAGCAGTCTAGGGGTGAACACTGAAGCTTTCTTT | CASSLGVNTEAFF
TRBD1 | TRBJ2-5 | TRBV9 | . | TGTGCCAGCAGCAAAGACAGGGCCCAAGAGACCCAGTACTTC | CASSKDRAQETQYF
. | TRBJ1-6 | TRBV9 | once | TGTGCCAGCAGCGTAGACGGTCGTTTTAATTCACCCCTCCACTTT | CASSVDGRFNSPLHF
TRBD1 | TRBJ2-7 | TRBV5-4 | once | TGTGCCAGCAGCCCCCCCGGGACAGGGATCGACGAGCAGTACTTC | CASSPPGTGIDEQYF
. | TRBJ1-1 | TRBV27 | . | TGTGCCAGCAGTTTAACAGCGGCGCGGACTGAAGCTTTCTTT | CASSLTAARTEAFF
TRBD2 | TRBJ2-3 | TRBV3-1/TRBV3-2 | . | TGTGCCAGCACCTTAGCGGGGGGCCCACCTCGCACAGATACGCAGTATTTT | CASTLAGGPPRTDTQYF
TRBD1 | TRBJ2-3 | TRBV5-4 | . | TGTGCCAGCAGCTCCATGGACAGGGCTAGCACAGATACGCAGTATTTT | CASSSMDRASTDTQYF
TRBD1 | TRBJ1-5 | TRBV2 | . | TGTGCCAGCAAGGAGACAGGGGGGGGTCAGCCCCAGCATTTT | CASKETGGGQPQHF
. | TRBJ1-2 | TRBV19 | few | TGTGCCAGTAGTAACAGCTATGGCTACACCTTC | CASSNSYGYTF
TRBD1 | TRBJ1-3 | TRBV6-5 | . | TGTGCCAGCCTGCCGGACAGGTCTACTGGAAACACCATATATTTT | CASLPDRSTGNTIYF
TRBD1 | TRBJ1-5 | TRBV15 | . | TGTGCCACCAGCAGAGGGGGGACAGGTCGTGACCAGCCCCAGCATTTT | CATSRGGTGRDQPQHF
TRBD2 | TRBJ2-3 | TRBV10-3 | . | TGTGCCATCAGTGAAACTAGCGAGGGAACAGATACGCAGTATTTT | CAISETSEGTDTQYF
TRBD2 | TRBJ2-5 | TRBV3-1/TRBV3-2 | . | TGTGCCAGCAGGAGGACTAGCGAAGAGACCCAGTACTTC | CASRRTSEETQYF
TRBD1 | TRBJ1-1 | TRBV5-1 | many | TGCGCCAGCAGCTTCAGGACAGGGGGCACTGAAGCTTTCTTT | CASSFRTGGTEAFF
. | TRBJ2-7 | TRBV9 | once | TGTGCCAGCAGCCCTCAGACAGAGTACGAGCAGTACTTC | CASSPQTEYEQYF
. | TRBJ1-1 | TRBV2 | . | TGTGCCAGCAGTGTATCCGGGGAAAACACTGAAGCTTTCTTT | CASSVSGENTEAFF